This T cell receptor beta chain was recorded in a study of cytomegalovirus exposure and HLA in healthy donors. It was with 60 Vbeta and 13 Jbeta primers that the PCR ran. Data came from immunoSEQ multiplex PCR; TCRdb stores just in-frame clones and leaves some out. The repertoire includes approximately 120,000 clones, 77% of them detected once, and about 13% sits in the top ten. CDR1 and CDR2 from the germline V gene are MNHNS and SASEGT. This CDR3 has 11 amino acids. V gave up 8 bases and J gave up 9 bases, with 13 bases separating them. This clone was seen only a few times. The sequenced sample was PBMCs. The V gene is TRBV6-1, the J gene TRBJ2-5, with D perhaps matching TRBD2 (5 bases). The TCR was taken from a woman aged 40 to 49 in good health and CMV-seropositive. This CDR3 reads CASEDFLAQYF. The CDR3 nucleotides read TGTGCCAGCGAGGACTTTCTGGCCCAGTACTTC.